This record concerns one TCR beta chain sequence. This sample is part of a study of T-cell reconstitution after alpha-beta-depleted transplantation in children. Preparation of the TCRbeta library involved a method that used unique molecular identifiers. TCRdb redid the calling of the PCR reads with MiXCR, one entry per CDR3 protein. The profile covers roughly 500,000 distinct CDR3 sequences, with over 25% appearing a single time and around 2.5% taken by the ten largest. This CDR3 is built from 12 residues. Germline V gene data show CDR1 as MDHEN and CDR2 as SYDVKM. V was pared by 6 bases and J by 4 bases, with 2 bases of the junction left unmatched.

This sequence was found in a human donor who donated a stem cell graft to a child with aplastic anemia. The chain links TRBV28 to TRBJ1-2, with 7 bases aligning to TRBD1. The sample consisted of PBMCs from the stem cell graft donor, taken from the stem cell graft. The CDR3 DNA reads as TGTGCCAGCAGACCAGGGGGCTATGGCTACACCTTC. Its translation: CASRPGGYGYTF.